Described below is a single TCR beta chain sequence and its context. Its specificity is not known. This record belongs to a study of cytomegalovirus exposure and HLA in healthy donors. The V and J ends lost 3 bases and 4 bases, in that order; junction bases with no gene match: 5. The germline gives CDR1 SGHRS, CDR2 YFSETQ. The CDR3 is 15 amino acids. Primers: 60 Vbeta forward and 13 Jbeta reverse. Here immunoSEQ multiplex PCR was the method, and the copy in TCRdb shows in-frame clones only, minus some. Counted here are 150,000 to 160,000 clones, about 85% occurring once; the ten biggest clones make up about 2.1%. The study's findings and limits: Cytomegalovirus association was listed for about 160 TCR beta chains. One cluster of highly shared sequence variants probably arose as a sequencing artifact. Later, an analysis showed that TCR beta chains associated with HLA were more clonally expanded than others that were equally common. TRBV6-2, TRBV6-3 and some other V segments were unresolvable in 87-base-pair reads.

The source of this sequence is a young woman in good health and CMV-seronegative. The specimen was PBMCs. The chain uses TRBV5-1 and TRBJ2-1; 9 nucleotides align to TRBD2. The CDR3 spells CASSSTAGGYNEQFF. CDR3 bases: TGCGCCAGCAGCTCGACTGCGGGGGGGTACAATGAGCAGTTCTTC.